The clone carrying this T cell receptor (beta chain) was observed a few times. The antigen is undetermined. The CDR3 extends over 12 amino acids. V lost 5 bases and J 7 bases, leaving 12 bases between the germline ends. The germline CDR1 and CDR2 sequences are MNHEY and SVGAGI. CD45RO/CCR7/CD25/CD127/CD95/CD27 sorting isolated CD4+ naive, central memory, regulatory and stem cell-like memory cells. The sequenced template was cDNA made from the entire isolated RNA. TCRdb's table, derived via immunoSEQ multiplex PCR, lists solely in-frame clones and lacks some. Here the sample spans hundreds of thousands of clones, around 15% being singletons. These data come from a study of beta chain features in type 1 diabetes. Study-level results: A possible short-template PCR bias applies equally to patients and controls. Researchers report that Type 1 diabetes patients had moderately but significantly shorter TCRB CDR3s across all four CD4+ subsets. Within the patient group, naive, central memory and Treg TCRB repertoires appeared more similar to each other than within healthy donors.

The J gene is TRBJ2-7, the V gene TRBV6-5; tentatively, D is TRBD1 (5 bases). Material for sequencing was naive CD4+ T cells from blood. This TCR derives from a man younger than 35 with type 1 diabetes. The CDR3 protein is CASSPGYREQYF. The CDR3 DNA follows: TGTGCCAGCAGTCCAGGGTACCGGGAGCAGTACTTC.